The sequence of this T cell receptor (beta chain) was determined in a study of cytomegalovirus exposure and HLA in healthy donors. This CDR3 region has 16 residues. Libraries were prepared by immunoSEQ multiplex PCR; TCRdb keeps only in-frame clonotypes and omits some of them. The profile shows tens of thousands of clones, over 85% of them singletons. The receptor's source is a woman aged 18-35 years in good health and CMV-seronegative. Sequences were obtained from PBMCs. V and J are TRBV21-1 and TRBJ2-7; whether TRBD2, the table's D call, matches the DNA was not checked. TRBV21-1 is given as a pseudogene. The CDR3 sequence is CASSKVGGTSGCEQYV. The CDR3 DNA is TGTGCCAGCAGCAAAGTGGGGGGGACTAGCGGGTGCGAGCAGTACGTC.